Shown below are 27 T cell receptor beta chains from a single sample sequenced in a study of T cell repertoires in cytomegalovirus infection. Using its own MiXCR run on the reads, TCRdb lists one record per CDR3 protein. The top ten clones hold 8.8% of a sample with a few hundred thousand distinct CDR3 sequences, roughly an eighth of them seen once. Sequencing was performed on PBMCs. All receptors derive from a human donor in good health (CMV status not recorded). Some clones in this sample may be carry-over from other donors' samples.

This clonotype was detected only a few times. The rearrangement joins TRBV20-1 to TRBJ2-7; TRBD2 is a possible D gene (5 bases). The germline V and J ends were trimmed by 6 bases and 0 bases, with 18 bases remaining between them. The CDR3 length is 15 residues. Germline values: CDR1 DFQATT, CDR2 SNEGSKA (reference sequence). The CDR3 is CSADRNGLTSYEQYF. CDR3 nucleotide sequence: TGCAGTGCCGACCGTAATGGACTCACCTCCTACGAGCAGTACTTC.

Many counts were recorded for this clonotype. V is TRBV12-3 or TRBV12-4 and J is TRBJ1-1, with D possibly being TRBD1 (5 bases). The CDR3 length is 15 residues. The V gene lost 6 bases and the J gene lost 4 bases, with 18 bases spanning the gap. The CDR3 sequence: CASSPWEGWGTEAFF. The CDR3 DNA sequence: TGTGCCAGCAGCCCTTGGGAGGGGTGGGGCACTGAAGCTTTCTTT.

V gene TRBV9 combines with J gene TRBJ1-2; 7 bases map to TRBD1. Germline-derived CDR1 and CDR2 are SGDLS and YYNGEE. The junction had 5 bases not matched to a gene; V was cut back by 0 bases and J by 6 bases. This CDR3 region has 14 residues. The CDR3 loop reads CASSVEGGAHGYTF. Here the CDR3 DNA reads TGTGCCAGCAGCGTAGAAGGGGGCGCGCATGGCTACACCTTC. Full variable domain (outside the CDR3, taken from reference TRBV9 and TRBJ1-2): DSGVTQTPKHLITATGQRVTLRCSPRSGDLSVYWYQQSLDQGLQFLIQYYNGEERAKGNILERFSAQQFPDLHSELNLSSLELGDSALYFCASSVEGGAHGYTFGSGTRLTVV.

The table lists this clonotype with many counts. The CDR3 sequence is CASRLADTQYF. In nucleotides, the CDR3 is TGTGCCAGCAGACTAGCAGATACGCAGTATTTT. This rearrangement joins TRBV5-6 to TRBJ2-3; maybe TRBD2 (5 bases). The CDR3 sequence is 11 residues long. Germline lookup yields CDR1 SGHDT and CDR2 YYEEEE. V lost 5 bases to trimming and J lost 4 bases, with 5 bases between them. The full variable domain, completed using reference TRBV5-6 and TRBJ2-3, is DAGVTQSPTHLIKTRGQQVTLRCSPKSGHDTVSWYQQALGQGPQFIFQYYEEEERQRGNFPDRFSGHQFPNYSSELNVNALLLGDSALYLCASRLADTQYFGPGTRLTVL.

In this sample, this clonotype turned up a few times. V usage is TRBV20-1 and J usage is TRBJ2-1; no reliable D call. V lost 8 bases, J lost 0 bases, and 17 bases lay in between. CDR3 length equals 15 residues. CDR1 is DFQATT and CDR2 is SNEGSKA in the germline V gene (reference sequence). CDR3 amino acids: CSITLWGSSYNEQFF. The CDR3 bases are TGCAGTATTACATTGTGGGGTAGCTCCTACAATGAGCAGTTCTTC.

This clonotype was seen repeatedly, ten times or more. V gene TRBV18 combines with J gene TRBJ2-5; D not resolved. CDR1 KGHSH and CDR2 LQKENI come from the germline V gene. The CDR3 length is 12 residues. V was trimmed by 6 bases and J by 1 base, leaving 6 bases between them. CDR3: CASSAIQETQYF. The CDR3 DNA reads as TGTGCCAGCTCCGCCATCCAAGAGACCCAGTACTTC. The whole variable domain, filled in from reference TRBV18 and TRBJ2-5, reads NAGVMQNPRHLVRRRGQEARLRCSPMKGHSHVYWYRQLPEEGLKFMVYLQKENIIDESGMPKERFSAEFPKEGPSILRIQQVVRGDSAAYFCASSAIQETQYFGPGTRLLVL.

This clonotype was detected ten times or more. The J gene is TRBJ1-1, the V gene TRBV6-2 or TRBV6-3; 7 positions agree with TRBD1. V lost 6 bases to trimming and J lost 1 base; unmatched junction nucleotides: 11. The V gene's germline CDR1 is MNHEY and CDR2 SVGEGT. This CDR3 is 16 amino acids long. For the CDR3, the DNA is TGTGCCAGCAGATTCCGGGACAGCGGCGCGAACACTGAAGCTTTCTTT. Protein product: CASRFRDSGANTEAFF.

The sample holds a few counts of this clonotype. CDR3 DNA sequence: TGTGCCAGCAGTATTTCGATGAATACTCCGGGCAATCAGCCCCAGCATTTT. Its protein is CASSISMNTPGNQPQHF. The rearrangement uses TRBV12-3 or TRBV12-4 and TRBJ1-5; D remains ambiguous. The length of the CDR3 is 17 residues. The V and J ends lost 5 bases and 2 bases respectively, with 19 bases between them.

This clonotype was detected only a few times. This chain joins TRBV10-3 and TRBJ1-5; 8 bases are shared with TRBD1. This CDR3 contains 13 residues. Trimming at V came to 10 bases and at J to 4 bases, leaving 6 bases not matched to a gene. Per germline, CDR1 ENHRY and CDR2 SYGVKD. In DNA form, the CDR3 reads TGTGCCACAGGACAGGGTGCAAATCAGCCCCAGCATTTT. It encodes CATGQGANQPQHF.

This clonotype was counted between two and nine times. The chain joins TRBV20-1 to TRBJ2-3; no clear D. The CDR3 extends over 14 amino acids. CDR1 is DFQATT, CDR2 SNEGSKA, per germline (reference sequence). Deletions cut 3 bases from V and 0 bases from J, with 10 bases between. CDR3 protein: CSASSRASTDTQYF. The CDR3 bases are TGCAGTGCTAGTTCTCGGGCTAGCACAGATACGCAGTATTTT.

This clonotype was counted a few times. The J gene is TRBJ1-1, the V gene TRBV20-1; D may be TRBD1 (5 bases). The CDR3 extends over 12 amino acids. Germline V gives CDR1 DFQATT, CDR2 SNEGSKA (reference sequence). V dropped 4 bases and J dropped 7 bases, with 13 bases sitting between them. CDR3 nucleotides: TGCAGTGCTACAGACAGTTGGAATGAAGCTTTCTTT. Translation: CSATDSWNEAFF.

This clonotype was counted a few times. V and J are TRBV28 and TRBJ2-7; the D call may be TRBD1 or TRBD2 (5 bases each). In germline, CDR1 is MDHEN, CDR2 SYDVKM. Trimming removed 5 bases from V and 3 bases from J, with 17 bases in between. The CDR3 loop spans 15 amino acids. The CDR3 here is CASSPDGGRYYEQYF. The CDR3 nucleotides read TGTGCCAGCAGTCCGGATGGGGGACGGTACTACGAGCAGTACTTC.

This clonotype was seen repeatedly, ten times or more. This chain connects TRBV5-4 to TRBJ1-1; D uncertain. The germline gives CDR1 SGHNT, CDR2 YYREEE (reference sequence). The CDR3 loop spans 15 amino acids. Trimming took off 0 bases at V and 1 base at J, with 10 bases between the two ends. CDR3 amino acids: CASSLEMAANTEAFF. CDR3 nucleotides: TGTGCCAGCAGCTTGGAAATGGCAGCGAACACTGAAGCTTTCTTT.

This rearrangement joins TRBV3-1 to TRBJ2-7, with 7 bases lining up with TRBD1. The CDR3 is made up of 13 amino acids. The V segment lost 8 bases and the J segment 5 bases; nucleotides outside the gene matches: 9. Germline V gene lookup returns CDR1 LGHDT and CDR2 YNNKEL (reference sequence). CDR3: CASGPGQPNEQYF. CDR3 coding DNA: TGTGCCAGCGGCCCGGGACAGCCGAACGAGCAGTACTTC.

This clonotype has a count of ten or more. The V call is TRBV12-3 or TRBV12-4, the J call TRBJ2-1; 10 positions agree with TRBD1. The CDR3 covers 20 residues. V trimming: 5 bases; J trimming: 6 bases; junction bases outside the gene matches: 22. CDR3 loop: CASSRTGGNQPKFIPNEQFF. CDR3 nucleotides: TGTGCCAGCAGTCGGACAGGGGGGAATCAGCCCAAGTTTATCCCCAATGAGCAGTTCTTC.

The chain recombines TRBV20-1 with TRBJ2-3, with D maybe TRBD2 (7 bases). Trimming took 5 bases from V and 4 from J, leaving 13 bases between them. Germline lookup yields CDR1 DFQATT and CDR2 SNEGSKA (reference sequence). This CDR3 comprises 13 residues. The CDR3, as DNA: TGCAGTGCTGAGGGGGGACTATCAGATACGCAGTATTTT. This encodes CSAEGGLSDTQYF.

The rearrangement joins TRBV10-3 to TRBJ1-2; D is unclear. With 3 bases removed from V and 4 bases from J, the gap between germline ends came to 12 bases. Germline V CDR1 and CDR2: ENHRY, SYGVKD. The CDR3 spans 14 residues. CDR3 nucleotides: TGTGCCATCAGTGATCCTGGCGGCACCTATGGCTACACCTTC. As protein: CAISDPGGTYGYTF.

The chain combines TRBV6-2 or TRBV6-3 with TRBJ2-1; 9 nucleotides agree with TRBD2. The CDR3 is 15 amino acids. Germline V gene lookup returns CDR1 MNHEY and CDR2 SVGEGT. V gave up 4 bases and J gave up 7 bases; unmatched junction bases: 8. As DNA, the CDR3 is TGTGCCAGCAGTTGGAGGCGGGAGGGCCAAAATGAGCAGTTCTTC. This codes for CASSWRREGQNEQFF.

There are a few counts of this clonotype. The V gene is TRBV5-5, the J gene TRBJ1-3, with D perhaps matching TRBD1 (5 bases). With 2 bases removed from V and 4 bases from J, the gap between germline ends came to 13 bases. The CDR3 runs to 15 residues. From germline, CDR1 is SGHKS and CDR2 YYEKEE (reference sequence). The chain's CDR3 is CASSFSRGVGNTIYF. The CDR3, as DNA: TGTGCCAGCAGCTTCTCCCGGGGGGTAGGAAACACCATATATTTT.

V is TRBV28 and J is TRBJ1-2; D is unclear. V shed 1 base and J shed 8 bases, with 8 bases lying between them. This CDR3 is built from 12 residues. The V gene's germline CDR1 is MDHEN and CDR2 SYDVKM. The CDR3 region has the DNA TGTGCCAGCAGTTTATTGTCTGCGGGCTACACCTTC. Its translation is CASSLLSAGYTF.

This clonotype appeared a few times. The rearrangement joins TRBV7-9 to TRBJ1-2; D uncertain. CDR1 SEHNR and CDR2 FQNEAQ come from the germline V gene (reference sequence). V was clipped by 2 bases and J by 0 bases, with 13 bases between them. This CDR3 contains 16 residues. The CDR3 sequence is CASSLSPGRTNYGYTF. DNA of the CDR3: TGTGCCAGCAGCTTATCTCCGGGAAGAACTAACTATGGCTACACCTTC. Drawing the rest from reference TRBV7-9 and TRBJ1-2, the complete variable domain is DTGVSQNPRHKITKRGQNVTFRCDPISEHNRLYWYRQTLGQGPEFLTYFQNEAQLEKSRLLSDRFSAERPKGSFSTLEIQRTEQGDSAMYLCASSLSPGRTNYGYTFGSGTRLTVV.

This clonotype was observed a few times. The chain combines TRBV19 with TRBJ2-1; 8 nucleotides align to TRBD2. The CDR3 has 17 amino acids. Germline CDR1 and CDR2: LNHDA and SQIVND (reference sequence). V lost 2 bases and J lost 4; bases outside the gene matches: 10. CDR3 DNA: TGTGCCAGTAGTATACATCCCACTAGCGGACTTTACAATGAGCAGTTCTTC. Protein sequence: CASSIHPTSGLYNEQFF.

The J gene is TRBJ2-1, the V gene TRBV29-1, with TRBD1 matching over 7 bases. Germline V gene lookup returns CDR1 SQVTM and CDR2 ANQGSEA. The V gene end was trimmed by 6 bases and the J gene end by 5 bases; junction bases not matched to a gene: 7. The CDR3 covers 13 residues. The CDR3 DNA reads TGCAGCGTCATAGACAGGGTAGACAATGAGCAGTTCTTC. Translating it yields CSVIDRVDNEQFF.

This clonotype showed up just a few times. This chain links TRBV10-3 with TRBJ2-5; perhaps TRBD1 as D (6 bases). Per the germline V gene, CDR1 is ENHRY and CDR2 is SYGVKD. The CDR3 runs 13 residues. Trimming shortened V by 8 bases and J by 2 bases, and 12 bases separated the two germline ends. The CDR3 DNA is TGTGCCATCCGTTCTCAGGGGCAAGAGACCCAGTACTTC. Protein sequence: CAIRSQGQETQYF.

This clonotype was detected many times. This sequence joins TRBV7-8 and TRBJ1-1; no clear D. This CDR3 comprises 11 residues. Germline CDR1 reads SGHVS; CDR2 reads FQNEAQ. Trimming left V 5 bases short and J 4 bases short, with 5 bases between. In nucleotides, the CDR3 is TGTGCCAGCAGCCCGATCACTGAAGCTTTCTTT. Translated: CASSPITEAFF.

In this sample, this clonotype turned up a few times. The CDR3 DNA follows: TGTGCCAGCAGAGAACCCGGACAGGGGAGAGCTTTCTTT. It codes for CASREPGQGRAFF. The chain combines TRBV28 with TRBJ1-1; TRBD1 aligns across 9 bases. With 6 bases clipped from V and 10 bases from J, the junction kept 9 bases outside the gene matches. The CDR3 is 13 amino acids. Germline V gene data show CDR1 as MDHEN and CDR2 as SYDVKM.

This clonotype was found a few times. The chain couples TRBV20-1 to TRBJ1-1, with D perhaps TRBD1 (5 bases). This CDR3 has 11 amino acids. V was shortened by 6 bases and J by 8 bases, with 13 bases between the two germline ends. The V gene's germline CDR1 is DFQATT and CDR2 SNEGSKA (reference sequence). CDR3 sequence reads: CSAREVREAFF. In nucleotides, the CDR3 is TGCAGTGCCAGGGAGGTCAGAGAAGCTTTCTTT.